Listed here is a single T cell receptor (beta chain). Its antigen remains unidentified. The TCRbeta library was prepared with unique molecular identifiers. MiXCR was run by TCRdb on the PCR reads, yielding one entry per CDR3 protein. Of about 470,000 distinct CDR3 sequences in the sample, approximately 41% were seen once. V gave up 5 bases and J gave up 4 bases, with 18 bases separating them. CDR3 length equals 16 residues. CDR1 is MNHEY, CDR2 SVGEGT, per germline. The source of the sample is a study of T-cell reconstitution after alpha-beta-depleted transplantation in children. Study observations and caveats: Fresh T-cell production supplied most of the T-cell counts and diversity seen one year after transplant. It was reported that alpha-beta T cells came from several hundred expanded graft clones (about two months after transplant). The origin of high day-60 TCRbeta diversity in some patients lay in surviving recipient T cells and thymic progenitors.

The sample in question was PBMCs, obtained before TCRalphabeta/CD19-depleted stem cell transplant. The sequence derives from a girl under 10 years old with aplastic anemia, due to receive a stem cell transplant. V usage is TRBV6-2 or TRBV6-3 and J usage is TRBJ2-1, with D tentatively TRBD1 (6 bases). CDR3 amino acids: CASSPQQWGLYNEQFF. For the CDR3, the DNA is TGTGCCAGCAGTCCGCAACAGTGGGGGCTGTACAATGAGCAGTTCTTC.